This paragraph reports one TCR beta chain. The target antigen is unknown. The data derive from a study of T cells after posttransplantation cyclophosphamide. Clones were sequenced by immunoSEQ multiplex PCR, and TCRdb holds only the in-frame ones, with some missing. The repertoire holds roughly 17,000 clones, 85% seen once, with less than 30% in the top ten. V was clipped by 5 bases and J by 6 bases; unmatched bases: 12. The germline V gene has CDR1 SGHAT and CDR2 FQNNGV. CDR3 length: 15 residues. Sampled 1 year posttransplant, controls received myeloablative marrow transplants, methotrexate and a calcineurin inhibitor. Overall study findings and caveats: Donor CD8+ memory clones often dominated recipient blood repertoires at later times.

The sequence came from a female patient aged 18 to 30 who received an allogeneic stem cell transplant from an unrelated donor, was CMV-positive, and had acute and chronic GVHD. Some T cells may have originated in the graft donor. The chain is built from TRBV11-2 and TRBJ1-1; 7 bases are a match to TRBD1. This specimen was PBMCs, taken after allogeneic stem cell transplant with calcineurin inhibitor and methotrexate. In DNA, the CDR3 is TGTGCCAGCAGCCTTACGACAGGGATAGGCGCTGAAGCTTTCTTT. Its protein is CASSLTTGIGAEAFF.